This T cell receptor beta chain came from a study of T cell responses to AZD1222 COVID-19 vaccine. The CDR3 has 15 residues. Germline CDR1 SGHNT, CDR2 YENEEA. V was pared by 5 bases and J by 4 bases, with 15 bases between. The data were produced by immunoSEQ multiplex PCR, yet TCRdb's version contains in-frame clones alone and is incomplete. Among about 93,000 clones listed, roughly 88% were seen once. This sequence was found in an adult in good health. Sequenced here: peripheral blood, sampled on day 0 of AZD1222 vaccination. This rearrangement joins TRBV11-3 to TRBJ2-1; perhaps TRBD2 as D (6 bases). The chain's CDR3 is CASSPRSGPYNEQFF. DNA of the CDR3: TGTGCCAGCAGCCCTCGTAGCGGTCCGTACAATGAGCAGTTCTTC.